This entry lists 21 T cell receptor beta chains sequenced from one sample in a study of molecular identifiers for immune sequencing clone quantification. TCRdb recomputed calls from the PCR reads with MiXCR, one row per CDR3 protein. Here the sample spans a few hundred thousand distinct CDR3 sequences, 24% being singletons. Sequencing was done on a sample of naive CD8+ T cells from blood, with Jurkat cell RNA spiked in. Indicated subset: FACS-sorted CD8+CD4-CCR7+CD45RA+ naive T cells. The source of these receptors is a human donor in good health. Some libraries in this study had Jurkat cell RNA spiked in.

This clonotype was seen repeatedly, ten times or more. V is TRBV27 and J is TRBJ1-1; D is ambiguous. V was pared by 8 bases and J by 3 bases, with 13 bases between. In germline, CDR1 is MNHEY, CDR2 SMNVEV (reference sequence). CDR3 length: 13 residues. CDR3 amino acids: CASRPSIDTEAFF. As DNA, the CDR3 is TGTGCCAGCCGCCCTTCGATAGACACTGAAGCTTTCTTT.

The chain links TRBV3-1 to TRBJ2-7, with TRBD1 matching 7 bases. V was clipped by 3 bases and J by 6 bases; unmatched bases: 5. The germline V gene encodes CDR1 LGHDT and CDR2 YNNKEL (reference sequence). The CDR3 length is 13 residues. Here the CDR3 reads CASSQAGQVEQYF. CDR3 nucleotide sequence: TGTGCCAGCAGCCAGGCAGGACAGGTCGAGCAGTACTTC.

This clonotype came up many times. This rearrangement joins TRBV4-1 to TRBJ2-1; weak D call: TRBD1 (5 bases). V was trimmed by 0 bases and J by 3 bases, leaving 9 bases between them. Germline CDR1 reads MGHRA; CDR2 reads YSYEKL. CDR3 length equals 15 residues. CDR3 sequence (DNA): TGCGCCAGCAGCCAAGAGGGCAGGGACTACAATGAGCAGTTCTTC. Its protein is CASSQEGRDYNEQFF.

This clonotype was recorded once. Since a much larger clone is just one base distant, this may be a read error. This chain connects TRBV7-6 to TRBJ2-3, with TRBD2 as a possible D gene (5 bases). The CDR3 is made up of 17 amino acids. The V and J ends lost 3 bases and 8 bases respectively, with 24 bases between them. In germline, CDR1 is SGHVS, CDR2 FNYEAQ. The CDR3 spells CASSFDVPTGFAATQYF. The CDR3 nucleotides are TGTGCCAGCAGCTTTGACGTCCCAACGGGGTTCGCAGCTACGCAGTATTTT.

This clonotype was counted many times. The chain recombines TRBV7-7 with TRBJ2-2; TRBD1 matches 10 bases. This CDR3 comprises 19 residues. Germline CDR1 is SSHAT and CDR2 is FNYEAQ (reference sequence). V lost 6 bases, J lost 5 bases, and 18 bases stayed unmatched. The CDR3 DNA follows: TGTGCCAGCAGTCCTCTTCGCGGGACAGGGGTGAAACAGACCGGGGAGCTGTTTTTT. Protein product: CASSPLRGTGVKQTGELFF.

The rearrangement uses TRBV3-1 and TRBJ1-1; 12 bases agree with TRBD1. The CDR3 spans 16 residues. The germline CDR1 and CDR2 sequences are LGHDT and YNNKEL (reference sequence). V shed 1 base, J shed 4 bases, and the junction held 4 bases outside the gene matches. The CDR3 nucleotides read TGTGCCAGCAGCCAAGCGGGGACAGGGGGCAGCACTGAAGCTTTCTTT. It codes for CASSQAGTGGSTEAFF. Looking up the rest from reference TRBV3-1 and TRBJ1-1 gives the full variable domain: DTAVSQTPKYLVTQMGNDKSIKCEQNLGHDTMYWYKQDSKKFLKIMFSYNNKELIINETVPNRFSPKSPDKAHLNLHINSLELGDSAVYFCASSQAGTGGSTEAFFGQGTRLTVV.

As for this clonotype: This may come from a read error, since a much larger clone is one base off. The CDR3 loop is CASNGQTNTGELFF. The DNA of the CDR3 is TGTGCCAGCAATGGACAGACGAACACCGGGGAGCTGTTTTTT. J is TRBJ2-2 and V is TRBV28; D perhaps matches TRBD1 (6 bases). Trimming pared 7 bases from V and 0 bases from J, leaving 9 bases between. Per the germline V gene, CDR1 is MDHEN and CDR2 is SYDVKM. The CDR3 extends over 14 amino acids.

The chain employs TRBV7-9 and TRBJ1-1; D remains ambiguous. V lost 1 base, J lost 1 base, and 7 bases lay in between. Germline CDR1 SEHNR, CDR2 FQNEAQ (reference sequence). CDR3 length: 14 residues. CDR3 coding DNA: TGTGCCAGCAGCTTAGTTACTCCGAACACTGAAGCTTTCTTT. Translated: CASSLVTPNTEAFF. The entire variable domain, with the rest obtained from reference TRBV7-9 and TRBJ1-1, is as follows: DTGVSQNPRHKITKRGQNVTFRCDPISEHNRLYWYRQTLGQGPEFLTYFQNEAQLEKSRLLSDRFSAERPKGSFSTLEIQRTEQGDSAMYLCASSLVTPNTEAFFGQGTRLTVV.

In this sample, this clonotype turned up many times. The chain joins TRBV5-1 to TRBJ2-3, with unresolved D. The CDR3 has 12 residues. Germline values: CDR1 SGHRS, CDR2 YFSETQ. The V end was cut by 4 bases, the J end by 1 base, with 4 bases between. The CDR3 DNA sequence: TGCGCCAGCAGCCAGCGCACAGATACGCAGTATTTT. This gives the protein CASSQRTDTQYF.

This clonotype was seen ten or more times. The chain uses TRBV7-9 and TRBJ2-2, with D perhaps matching TRBD2 (6 bases). The CDR3 has 16 amino acids. Germline loops: CDR1 SEHNR, CDR2 FQNEAQ (reference sequence). Deletions cut 0 bases from V and 3 bases from J, with 11 bases between. As DNA, the CDR3 is TGTGCCAGCAGCTTAGCTTCCCTAGCGTACACCGGGGAGCTGTTTTTT. Encoded protein: CASSLASLAYTGELFF.

The chain joins TRBV7-9 to TRBJ1-1; 7 positions match TRBD1. V gave up 5 bases and J gave up 0 bases; unmatched junction bases: 15. The germline gives CDR1 SEHNR, CDR2 FQNEAQ (reference sequence). The CDR3 loop spans 18 amino acids. In nucleotides, the CDR3 is TGTGCCAGCAGCCCCGGACCCCTTGACAGGGCAATGAACACTGAAGCTTTCTTT. This sequence encodes CASSPGPLDRAMNTEAFF. Complete variable domain (other parts from reference TRBV7-9 and TRBJ1-1): DTGVSQNPRHKITKRGQNVTFRCDPISEHNRLYWYRQTLGQGPEFLTYFQNEAQLEKSRLLSDRFSAERPKGSFSTLEIQRTEQGDSAMYLCASSPGPLDRAMNTEAFFGQGTRLTVV.

This clonotype was found a few times. The chain links TRBV18 to TRBJ1-5, with no clear D. CDR1 and CDR2 from the germline V gene are KGHSH and LQKENI. V lost 1 base and J lost 5, with 6 bases in between. The CDR3 runs to 13 residues. CDR3 in amino acids: CASSPLGDQPQHF. CDR3 nucleotides: TGTGCCAGCTCACCACTGGGTGATCAGCCCCAGCATTTT.

Points on this clonotype: The junction and the germline gene differ at one end; a read error may be behind it. The V call is TRBV10-1, the J call TRBJ1-5, with TRBD1 as a possible D gene (6 bases). In germline, CDR1 is WNHNN, CDR2 SYGVQD (reference sequence). The CDR3 has 15 residues. This CDR3 reads CASPQGGQQGQPRHF. In nucleotides, the CDR3 is TGCGCCAGCCCCCAGGGAGGGCAACAGGGCCAGCCCCGGCATTTT.

This sequence joins TRBV28 and TRBJ2-7; 10 bases agree with TRBD2. In germline, CDR1 is MDHEN, CDR2 SYDVKM. CDR3 size: 15 residues. Germline trimming cut 5 bases from V and 3 bases from J; bases unmatched to any gene: 7. The DNA for the CDR3 is TGTGCCAGCAGTCCATCTAGCGGGAGACACTACGAGCAGTACTTC. It specifies CASSPSSGRHYEQYF.

In this sample, this clonotype turned up many times. V gene TRBV4-1 combines with J gene TRBJ2-7; 10 bases align to TRBD1. J was trimmed by 4 bases and V by 0 bases; bases with no gene match: 3. Germline loops: CDR1 MGHRA, CDR2 YSYEKL. This CDR3 has 15 amino acids. For the CDR3, the DNA is TGCGCCAGCAGCCAAGAGAGGACAGGGGGGTACGAGCAGTACTTC. Translated: CASSQERTGGYEQYF.

As regards this clonotype: A read error may account for a junction end that differs from germline. The V and J genes are TRBV7-2 and TRBJ2-1; TRBD2 might be the D (5 bases). The CDR3 loop spans 11 amino acids. Germline V gives CDR1 SGHTA, CDR2 FQGNSA. CDR3 in amino acids: CASSHSGEQLF. The CDR3 DNA follows: TGTGCCAGCAGCCACAGCGGTGAGCAGCTCTTC.

This chain uses TRBV6-1 with TRBJ2-2; D uncertain. Trimming took 10 bases from V and 4 from J, leaving 13 bases between them. Germline V gives CDR1 MNHNS, CDR2 SASEGT. This CDR3 has 13 amino acids. CDR3 protein: CATLGILTGELFF. The DNA for the CDR3 is TGTGCCACCTTGGGCATTCTCACCGGGGAGCTGTTTTTT.

About this clonotype itself: The junction does not match germline at one end; this may be a read error. The rearrangement uses TRBV27 and TRBJ2-3; no clear D. The germline V gene encodes CDR1 MNHEY and CDR2 SMNVEV (reference sequence). The CDR3 is 12 residues long. CDR3: CAGSQSTDTQYF. CDR3 nucleotides: TGTGCCGGCAGCCAGAGCACAGATACGCAGTATTTT.

The V call is TRBV19, the J call TRBJ1-2, with a possible D match to TRBD1 (5 bases). V was pared by 7 bases and J by 5 bases, with 14 bases between. Germline assignment: CDR1 LNHDA and CDR2 SQIVND (reference sequence). The CDR3 totals 13 residues. In DNA, the CDR3 is TGTGCCAGTAATATCGGGGGACCTTATGGCTACACCTTC. Translation gives CASNIGGPYGYTF.

Concerning this clonotype itself: A much larger clone differs from this one at a single base, so this may be a read error. The CDR3 protein is CASSFCPYEQYF. DNA for the CDR3: TGTGCCAGCAGTTTCTGTCCCTACGAGCAGTACTTC. The chain uses TRBV12-3 or TRBV12-4 and TRBJ2-7; D not certain. CDR3 length: 12 amino acids. V was trimmed by 3 bases and J by 2 bases, leaving 5 bases between them.

As regards this clonotype: A much bigger clone sits one base away, suggesting this may be a read error. The chain's CDR3 is CASSGGLAGAHRYTQYF. The CDR3 DNA follows: TGTGCCAGCAGTGGAGGGCTAGCGGGAGCCCACAGGTATACGCAGTATTTT. The V and J genes are TRBV2 and TRBJ2-3, with 10 bases identical to TRBD2. Germline CDR1 SNHLY, CDR2 FYNNEI. The CDR3 has 17 residues. V lost 4 bases, J lost 7 bases, and 14 bases stayed unmatched.